This T cell receptor (beta chain) comes out of a study of metastatic and nonmetastatic thyroid tumors. Nobody among the patients had been given any treatment before thyroid surgery. This clone was counted ten times or more. TCRdb re-analyzed the PCR reads through MiXCR. The profile shows some 25,000 clones, approximately 19% of them singletons. Looked up from germline, CDR1 is KGHSH and CDR2 is LQKENI. The CDR3 sequence is 14 residues long. V gave up 4 bases and J gave up 6 bases; unmatched junction bases: 5. The V and J genes are TRBV18 and TRBJ1-2; 10 bases line up with TRBD1. The receptor's source is a male donor with papillary thyroid cancer or a benign thyroid nodule (not recorded which). Some clones in this sample may be carry-over from other donors' samples. Sequenced: blood. As DNA, the CDR3 is TGTGCCAGCTCACGGGACAGGGGTTCGCATGGCTACACCTTC. It specifies CASSRDRGSHGYTF.